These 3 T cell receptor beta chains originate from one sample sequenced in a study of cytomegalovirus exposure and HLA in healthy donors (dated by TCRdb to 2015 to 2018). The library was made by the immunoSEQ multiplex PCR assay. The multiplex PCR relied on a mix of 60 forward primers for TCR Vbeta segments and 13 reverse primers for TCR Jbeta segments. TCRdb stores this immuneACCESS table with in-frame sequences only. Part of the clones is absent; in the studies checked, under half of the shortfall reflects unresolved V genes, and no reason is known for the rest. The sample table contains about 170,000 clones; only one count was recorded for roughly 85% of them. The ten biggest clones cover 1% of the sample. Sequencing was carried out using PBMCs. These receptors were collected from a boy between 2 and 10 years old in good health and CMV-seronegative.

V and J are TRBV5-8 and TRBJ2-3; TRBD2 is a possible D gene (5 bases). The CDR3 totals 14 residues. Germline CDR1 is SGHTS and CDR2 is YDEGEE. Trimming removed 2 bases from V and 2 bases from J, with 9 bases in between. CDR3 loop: CASSLTGTTDTQYF. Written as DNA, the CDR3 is TGTGCCAGCAGCTTAACGGGAACCACAGATACGCAGTATTTT. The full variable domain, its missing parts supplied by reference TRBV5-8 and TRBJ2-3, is EAGVTQSPTHLIKTRGQQATLRCSPISGHTSVYWYQQALGLGLQFLLWYDEGEERNRGNFPPRFSGRQFPNYSSELNVNALELEDSALYLCASSLTGTTDTQYFGPGTRLTVL.

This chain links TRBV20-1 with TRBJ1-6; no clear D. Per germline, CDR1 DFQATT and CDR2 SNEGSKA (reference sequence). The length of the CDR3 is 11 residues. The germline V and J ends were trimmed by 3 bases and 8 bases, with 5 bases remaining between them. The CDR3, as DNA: TGCAGTGCTAGCCCAGATTCACCCCTCCACTTT. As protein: CSASPDSPLHF.

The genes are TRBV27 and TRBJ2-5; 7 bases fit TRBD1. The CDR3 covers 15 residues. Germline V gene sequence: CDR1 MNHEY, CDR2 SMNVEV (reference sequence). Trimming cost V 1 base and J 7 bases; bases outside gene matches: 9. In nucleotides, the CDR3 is TGTGCCAGCAGTTTATGGGCAGGGGGAGAGGGGACCCAGTACTTC. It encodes CASSLWAGGEGTQYF.